These 19 T cell receptor beta chains were sequenced from one sample in a study of blood T cell repertoires in COVID-19. Only in-frame clones appear in the TCRdb table, and some are missing; sequencing was by immunoSEQ multiplex PCR. Among 150,000 or so clones listed, 85% were seen once. Sequencing was carried out using peripheral blood. The receptors derive from a human donor with acute or convalescent COVID-19. The donor label of this sample is uncertain.

This sequence joins TRBV7-2 and TRBJ2-6; 7 nucleotides match TRBD1. CDR1 and CDR2 from the germline V gene are SGHTA and FQGNSA. CDR3 length equals 16 residues. V was pared by 0 bases and J by 4 bases, with 3 bases of the junction left unmatched. CDR3 coding DNA: TGTGCCAGCAGCTTAGCGGGGACAGCCGGGGCCAACGTCCTGACTTTC. Amino acids: CASSLAGTAGANVLTF.

V is TRBV18 and J is TRBJ1-4, with D hard to call. CDR1 is KGHSH, CDR2 LQKENI, per germline. The CDR3 loop spans 14 amino acids. Deletions cut 2 bases from V and 0 bases from J, with 4 bases between. The CDR3 DNA sequence: TGTGCCAGCTCACCAAGAGCAACTAATGAAAAACTGTTTTTT. Residues: CASSPRATNEKLFF.

J is TRBJ2-7 and V is TRBV30; D might be TRBD2 (6 bases). Germline assignment: CDR1 GTSNPN and CDR2 SVGIG (reference sequence). With 0 bases removed from V and 8 bases from J, the gap between germline ends came to 17 bases. CDR3 length equals 14 residues. For the CDR3, the DNA is TGTGCCTGGAGTGTGGGGGGACGGGCTGACCAGCAGTACTTC. Translation: CAWSVGGRADQQYF.

The gene calls are TRBV19 and TRBJ1-2; D ambiguous. V gave up 3 bases and J gave up 4 bases, with 15 bases separating them. The CDR3 is 15 residues long. Germline CDR1 reads LNHDA; CDR2 reads SQIVND (reference sequence). CDR3 loop: CASSMQTAISYGYTF. For the CDR3, the DNA is TGTGCCAGTAGTATGCAAACAGCTATATCCTATGGCTACACCTTC.

The V call is TRBV3-1 (or the pseudogene TRBV3-2), the J call TRBJ1-1; TRBD1 matches 8 bases. The CDR3 is 15 residues long. V was clipped by 0 bases and J by 4 bases; unmatched bases: 4. Germline loops: CDR1 LGHDT, CDR2 YNNKEL (reference sequence). CDR3 in amino acids: CASSQDSTGGTEAFF. CDR3 in DNA: TGTGCCAGCAGCCAAGATTCCACAGGGGGCACTGAAGCTTTCTTT.

J is TRBJ1-1 and V is TRBV6-5; perhaps TRBD1 as D (5 bases). The CDR3 has 14 residues. Germline V gene sequence: CDR1 MNHEY, CDR2 SVGAGI. The ends were cut back, 0 bases at V and 5 bases at J, with 10 bases in the middle. The CDR3 DNA follows: TGTGCCAGCAGTTACTCGCAGGGAAGAACTGAAGCTTTCTTT. It yields the protein CASSYSQGRTEAFF.

This rearrangement joins TRBV3-1 (or the pseudogene TRBV3-2) to TRBJ2-1, with TRBD1 as a possible D gene (5 bases). In germline, CDR1 is LGHDT, CDR2 YNNKEL (reference sequence). The CDR3 contains 16 residues. Trimming shortened V by 3 bases and J by 3 bases, and 15 bases separated the two germline ends. CDR3 coding DNA: TGTGCCAGCAGCCAGCCTGGAAGGGGCAGCTACAATGAGCAGTTCTTC. Amino acids: CASSQPGRGSYNEQFF.

The chain couples TRBV2 to TRBJ1-5; TRBD1 matches 9 bases. The CDR3 totals 15 residues. From germline, CDR1 is SNHLY and CDR2 FYNNEI. After removal of 6 bases from V and 2 bases from J, the junction contained 5 bases not matched to a gene. CDR3 coding DNA: TGTGCCAGCAGCGGACAGGGGCTTGGCAATCAGCCCCAGCATTTT. Translation: CASSGQGLGNQPQHF.

The chain joins TRBV6-2 or TRBV6-3 to TRBJ1-1, with D unclear. V lost 2 bases and J 3 bases, leaving 13 bases between the germline ends. CDR1 is MNHEY and CDR2 is SVGEGT in the germline V gene. The CDR3 length is 15 residues. CDR3 in amino acids: CASSYSLLMDTEAFF. The CDR3 coding sequence is TGTGCCAGCAGTTACAGCCTGTTGATGGACACTGAAGCTTTCTTT.

In this sample, this clone turned up once. Since a much larger clone is just one base distant, this may be a read error. The chain recombines TRBV12-3 or TRBV12-4 with TRBJ1-2; no clear D gene. CDR3 length equals 13 residues. V shed 2 bases and J shed 7 bases, with 11 bases lying between them. DNA for the CDR3: TGTGCCAGCAGTTTAACGGGTCGGGGTGGCTACACCTTC. Protein sequence: CASSLTGRGGYTF.

This sequence joins TRBV5-8 and TRBJ1-5; 10 bases match TRBD1. The CDR3 runs to 16 residues. The J segment lost 6 bases and the V segment lost 0 bases, leaving 6 bases of the junction unmatched. Germline CDR1 and CDR2: SGHTS and YDEGEE. The CDR3 DNA sequence: TGTGCCAGCAGCTTGGGGAGGGGGACAGGGGCTCAGCCCCAGCATTTT. It specifies CASSLGRGTGAQPQHF.

This chain connects TRBV5-5 to TRBJ1-5; a possible D gene is TRBD1 (5 bases). This CDR3 has 14 amino acids. Trimming removed 2 bases from V and 5 bases from J, with 11 bases in between. Per the germline V gene, CDR1 is SGHKS and CDR2 is YYEKEE (reference sequence). The CDR3 sequence is CASSLRGTYQPQHF. For the CDR3, the DNA is TGTGCCAGCAGCTTACGGGGGACTTATCAGCCCCAGCATTTT.

The chain is built from TRBV5-4 and TRBJ1-5; 8 bases align to TRBD1. V dropped 0 bases and J dropped 7; count of bases not matched to a gene: 9. This CDR3 has 16 amino acids. Per germline, CDR1 SGHNT and CDR2 YYREEE (reference sequence). The CDR3 sequence: CASSLGGTGVRQPQHF. The CDR3 nucleotides are TGTGCCAGCAGCTTGGGGGGGACAGGTGTCCGACAGCCCCAGCATTTT.

This sequence joins TRBV30 and TRBJ1-2; possibly TRBD1 for D (6 bases). V shed 3 bases and J shed 0 bases, with 14 bases lying between them. CDR1 is GTSNPN, CDR2 SVGIG, per germline (reference sequence). The CDR3 is 15 residues long. CDR3 region: CAWSDAGASNYGYTF. Written as DNA, the CDR3 is TGTGCCTGGAGCGACGCGGGGGCTTCTAACTATGGCTACACCTTC.

The CDR3: CASSYSRAGVATEAFF. The CDR3 DNA sequence: TGTGCCAGCAGTTATTCGAGGGCAGGGGTAGCCACTGAAGCTTTCTTT. This chain connects TRBV6-5 to TRBJ1-1, with a possible D match to TRBD1 (6 bases). This CDR3 has 16 amino acids. The V end was cut by 3 bases, the J end by 4 bases, with 18 bases between. Germline lookup yields CDR1 MNHEY and CDR2 SVGAGI.

This clone occurred once. The rearrangement uses TRBV2 and TRBJ2-3; 13 bases align to TRBD2. Germline CDR1 SNHLY, CDR2 FYNNEI. This CDR3 contains 17 residues. V was clipped by 7 bases and J by 0 bases; unmatched bases: 7. CDR3: CASKRTSGGSSTDTQYF. In nucleotides, the CDR3 is TGTGCCAGCAAACGGACTAGCGGGGGATCTAGCACAGATACGCAGTATTTT.

The chain uses TRBV4-2 and TRBJ1-2, with D possibly being TRBD1 (5 bases). This CDR3 spans 17 amino acids. With 4 bases removed from V and 5 bases from J, the gap between germline ends came to 23 bases. Per the germline V gene, CDR1 is LGHNA and CDR2 is YNFKEQ. The CDR3 DNA follows: TGTGCCAGCAGCCCAATCTCAGGGATGGGGTCCCCTTATGGCTACACCTTC. Translated: CASSPISGMGSPYGYTF.

This chain joins TRBV5-1 and TRBJ2-1; D is unresolved. The germline gives CDR1 SGHRS, CDR2 YFSETQ. This CDR3 contains 13 residues. V lost 5 bases and J 4 bases, leaving 10 bases between the germline ends. CDR3 residues: CASSPNTYNEQFF. CDR3 in DNA: TGCGCCAGCAGTCCGAACACGTACAATGAGCAGTTCTTC.

This chain links TRBV27 with TRBJ2-7, with 7 bases aligning to TRBD1. The length of the CDR3 is 17 residues. V was pared by 6 bases and J by 7 bases, with 21 bases of the junction left unmatched. Germline CDR1 MNHEY, CDR2 SMNVEV (reference sequence). This CDR3 reads CASSRNLRQGSGLEQYF. The DNA of the CDR3 is TGTGCCAGCAGCAGAAACCTCAGACAGGGTTCAGGATTGGAGCAGTACTTC.